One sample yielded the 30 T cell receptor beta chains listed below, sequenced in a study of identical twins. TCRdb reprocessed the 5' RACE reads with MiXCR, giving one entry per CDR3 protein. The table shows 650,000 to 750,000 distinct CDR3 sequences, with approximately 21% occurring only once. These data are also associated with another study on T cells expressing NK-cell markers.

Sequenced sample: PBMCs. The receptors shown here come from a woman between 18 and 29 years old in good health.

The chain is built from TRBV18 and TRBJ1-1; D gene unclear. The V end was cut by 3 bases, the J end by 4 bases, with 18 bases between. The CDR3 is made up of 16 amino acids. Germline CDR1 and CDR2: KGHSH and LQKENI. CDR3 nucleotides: TGTGCCAGCTCACCCCCTTGGGGAGGGCGGTCCACTGAAGCTTTCTTT. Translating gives CASSPPWGGRSTEAFF.

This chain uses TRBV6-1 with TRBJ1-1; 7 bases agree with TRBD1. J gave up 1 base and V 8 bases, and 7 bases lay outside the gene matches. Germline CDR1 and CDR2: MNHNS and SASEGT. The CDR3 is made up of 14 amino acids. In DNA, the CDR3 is TGTGCCAGCTGGAGGACAGGAGGGAACACTGAAGCTTTCTTT. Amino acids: CASWRTGGNTEAFF.

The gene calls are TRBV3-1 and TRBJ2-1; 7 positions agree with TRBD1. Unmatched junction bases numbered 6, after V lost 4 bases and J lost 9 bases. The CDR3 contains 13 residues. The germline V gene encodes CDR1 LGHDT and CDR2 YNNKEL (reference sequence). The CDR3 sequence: CASSPRQGSEQFF. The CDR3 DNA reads TGTGCCAGCAGCCCTCGACAGGGAAGTGAGCAGTTCTTC.

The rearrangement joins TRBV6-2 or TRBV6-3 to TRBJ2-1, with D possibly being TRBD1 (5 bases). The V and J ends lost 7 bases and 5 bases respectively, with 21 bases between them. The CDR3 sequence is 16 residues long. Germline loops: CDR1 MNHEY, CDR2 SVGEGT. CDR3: CASTRMAARADNEQFF. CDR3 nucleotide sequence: TGTGCCAGCACCCGAATGGCGGCCAGGGCCGACAATGAGCAGTTCTTC.

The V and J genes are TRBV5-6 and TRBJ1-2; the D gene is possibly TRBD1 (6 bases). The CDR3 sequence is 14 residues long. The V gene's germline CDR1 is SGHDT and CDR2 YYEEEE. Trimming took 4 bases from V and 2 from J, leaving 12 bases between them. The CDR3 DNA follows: TGTGCCAGCAGCCCGTGGGGGGCGAACTATGGCTACACCTTC. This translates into CASSPWGANYGYTF.

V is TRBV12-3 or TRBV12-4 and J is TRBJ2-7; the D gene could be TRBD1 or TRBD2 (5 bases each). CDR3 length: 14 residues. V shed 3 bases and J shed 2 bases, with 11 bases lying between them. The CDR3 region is CASSFHGTTYEQYF. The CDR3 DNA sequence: TGTGCCAGCAGTTTCCACGGGACCACCTACGAGCAGTACTTC.

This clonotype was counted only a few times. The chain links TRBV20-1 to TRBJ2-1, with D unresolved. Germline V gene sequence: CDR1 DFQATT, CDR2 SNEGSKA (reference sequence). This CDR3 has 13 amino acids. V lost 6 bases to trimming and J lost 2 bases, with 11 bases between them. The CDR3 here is CSAVAGAYNEQFF. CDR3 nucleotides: TGCAGTGCCGTGGCCGGAGCCTACAATGAGCAGTTCTTC.

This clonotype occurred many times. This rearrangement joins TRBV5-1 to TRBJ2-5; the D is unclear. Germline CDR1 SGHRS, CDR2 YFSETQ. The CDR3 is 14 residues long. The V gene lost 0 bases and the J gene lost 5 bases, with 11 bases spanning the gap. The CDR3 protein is CASSLEGMVETQYF. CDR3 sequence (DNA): TGCGCCAGCAGCTTGGAAGGGATGGTTGAGACCCAGTACTTC.

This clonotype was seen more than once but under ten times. The CDR3 region is CASSLAWHQSEAFF. The CDR3 DNA follows: TGCGCCAGCAGCTTGGCTTGGCACCAATCTGAAGCTTTCTTT. The rearrangement uses TRBV5-1 and TRBJ1-1; D is unresolved. Germline-derived CDR1 and CDR2 are SGHRS and YFSETQ. The CDR3 has 14 amino acids. Trimming removed 0 bases at V and 6 bases at J, with 12 bases between.

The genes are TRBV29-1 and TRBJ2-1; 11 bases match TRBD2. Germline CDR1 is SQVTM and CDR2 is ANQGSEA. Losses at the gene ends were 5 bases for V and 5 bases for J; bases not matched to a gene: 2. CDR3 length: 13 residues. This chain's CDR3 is CSVRLAGHNEQFF. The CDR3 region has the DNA TGCAGCGTTCGACTAGCGGGACACAATGAGCAGTTCTTC.

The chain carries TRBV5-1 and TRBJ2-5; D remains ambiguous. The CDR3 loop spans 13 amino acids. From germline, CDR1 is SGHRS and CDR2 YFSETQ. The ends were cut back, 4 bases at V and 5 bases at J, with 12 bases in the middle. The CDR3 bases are TGCGCCAGCAGCCTCGCGTTCGGGGAGACCCAGTACTTC. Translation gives CASSLAFGETQYF.

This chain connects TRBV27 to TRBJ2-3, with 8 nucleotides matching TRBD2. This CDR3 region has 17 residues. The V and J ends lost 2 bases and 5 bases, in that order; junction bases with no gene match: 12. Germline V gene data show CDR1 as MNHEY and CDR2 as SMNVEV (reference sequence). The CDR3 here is CASSLGSPGGRGDTQYF. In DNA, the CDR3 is TGTGCCAGCAGTTTAGGATCCCCGGGGGGGCGAGGAGATACGCAGTATTTT.

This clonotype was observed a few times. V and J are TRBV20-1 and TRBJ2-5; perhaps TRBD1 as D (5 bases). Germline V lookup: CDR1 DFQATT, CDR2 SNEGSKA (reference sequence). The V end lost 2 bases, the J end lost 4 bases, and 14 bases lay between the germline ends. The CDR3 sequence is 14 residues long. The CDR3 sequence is CSARRPQGRETQYF. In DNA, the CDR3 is TGCAGTGCTAGACGGCCCCAGGGCAGAGAGACCCAGTACTTC.

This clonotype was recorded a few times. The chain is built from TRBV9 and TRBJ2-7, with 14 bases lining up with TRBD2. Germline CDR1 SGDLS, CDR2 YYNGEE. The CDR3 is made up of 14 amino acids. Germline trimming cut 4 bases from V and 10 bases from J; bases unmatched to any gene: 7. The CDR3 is CASSSTSGGAFQYF. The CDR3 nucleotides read TGTGCCAGCAGCTCGACTAGCGGGGGGGCCTTCCAGTACTTC.

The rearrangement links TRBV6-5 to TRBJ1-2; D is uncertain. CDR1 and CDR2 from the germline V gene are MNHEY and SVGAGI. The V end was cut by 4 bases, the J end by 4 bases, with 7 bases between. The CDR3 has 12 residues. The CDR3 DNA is TGTGCCAGCAGTTCCCCGATCTATGGCTACACCTTC. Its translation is CASSSPIYGYTF.

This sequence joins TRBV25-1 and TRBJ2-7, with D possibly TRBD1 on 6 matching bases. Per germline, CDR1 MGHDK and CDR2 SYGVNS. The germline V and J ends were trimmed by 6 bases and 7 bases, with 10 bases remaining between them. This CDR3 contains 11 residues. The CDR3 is CASRGGREQYF. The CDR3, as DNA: TGTGCCAGCAGAGGGGGTCGGGAGCAGTACTTC.

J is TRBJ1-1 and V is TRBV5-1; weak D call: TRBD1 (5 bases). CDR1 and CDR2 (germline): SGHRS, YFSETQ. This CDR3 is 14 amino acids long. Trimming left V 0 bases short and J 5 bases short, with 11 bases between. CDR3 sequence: CASSLGRGWTEAFF. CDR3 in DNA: TGCGCCAGCAGCTTGGGGCGGGGGTGGACTGAAGCTTTCTTT.

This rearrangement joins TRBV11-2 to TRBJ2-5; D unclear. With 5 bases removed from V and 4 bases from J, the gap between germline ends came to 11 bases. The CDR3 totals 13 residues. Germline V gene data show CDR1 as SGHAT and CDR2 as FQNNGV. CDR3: CASSRWGGETQYF. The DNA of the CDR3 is TGTGCCAGCAGCCGTTGGGGTGGAGAGACCCAGTACTTC.

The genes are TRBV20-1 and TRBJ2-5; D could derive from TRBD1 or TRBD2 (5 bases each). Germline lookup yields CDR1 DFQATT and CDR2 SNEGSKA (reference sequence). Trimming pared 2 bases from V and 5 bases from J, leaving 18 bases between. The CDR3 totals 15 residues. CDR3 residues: CSARKSPGRRETQYF. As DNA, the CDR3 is TGCAGTGCTAGAAAGTCTCCGGGACGCCGGGAGACCCAGTACTTC.

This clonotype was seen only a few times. The CDR3, as DNA: TGCGCCAGCAGCTTTGGGCAGGGGCAACCCTACGAGCAGTACTTC. Its translation is CASSFGQGQPYEQYF. This chain links TRBV5-1 with TRBJ2-7, with D maybe TRBD1 (6 bases). Germline loops: CDR1 SGHRS, CDR2 YFSETQ. V was cut by 2 bases and J by 2 bases, with 14 bases left in between. CDR3 size: 15 residues.

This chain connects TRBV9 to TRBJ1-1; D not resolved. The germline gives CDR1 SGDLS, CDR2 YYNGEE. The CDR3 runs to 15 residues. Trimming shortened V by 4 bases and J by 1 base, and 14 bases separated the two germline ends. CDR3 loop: CASSSRRDPNTEAFF. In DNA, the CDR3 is TGTGCCAGCAGCTCCAGACGGGATCCGAACACTGAAGCTTTCTTT.

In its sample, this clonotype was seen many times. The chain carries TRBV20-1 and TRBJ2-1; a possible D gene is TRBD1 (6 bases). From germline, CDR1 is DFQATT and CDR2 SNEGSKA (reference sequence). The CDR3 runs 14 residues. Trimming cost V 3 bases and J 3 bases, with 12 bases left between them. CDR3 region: CSARRGLDYNEQFF. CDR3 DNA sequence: TGCAGTGCTAGGAGGGGGTTAGACTACAATGAGCAGTTCTTC.

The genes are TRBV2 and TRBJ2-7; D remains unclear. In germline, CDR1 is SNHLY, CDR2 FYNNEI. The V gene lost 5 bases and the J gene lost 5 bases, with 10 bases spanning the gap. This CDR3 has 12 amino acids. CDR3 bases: TGTGCCAGCAGTAGCAATCGGGACGAGCAGTACTTC. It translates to CASSSNRDEQYF.

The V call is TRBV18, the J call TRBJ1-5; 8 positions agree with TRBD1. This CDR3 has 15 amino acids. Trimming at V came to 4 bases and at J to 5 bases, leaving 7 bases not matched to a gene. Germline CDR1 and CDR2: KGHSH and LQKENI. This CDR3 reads CASSQRTGTDQPQHF. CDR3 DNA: TGTGCCAGCTCACAACGGACAGGGACAGATCAGCCCCAGCATTTT.

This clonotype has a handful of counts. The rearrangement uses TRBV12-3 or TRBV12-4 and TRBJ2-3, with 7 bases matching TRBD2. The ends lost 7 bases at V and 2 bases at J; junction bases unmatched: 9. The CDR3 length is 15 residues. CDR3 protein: CASNPSGRSTDTQYF. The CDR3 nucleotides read TGTGCCAGCAACCCATCCGGGAGGTCCACAGATACGCAGTATTTT.

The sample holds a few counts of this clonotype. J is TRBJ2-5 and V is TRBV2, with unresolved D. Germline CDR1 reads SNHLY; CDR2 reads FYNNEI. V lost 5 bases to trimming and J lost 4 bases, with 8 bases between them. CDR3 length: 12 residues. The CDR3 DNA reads TGTGCCAGCAGTCCGTACCGAGAGACCCAGTACTTC. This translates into CASSPYRETQYF.

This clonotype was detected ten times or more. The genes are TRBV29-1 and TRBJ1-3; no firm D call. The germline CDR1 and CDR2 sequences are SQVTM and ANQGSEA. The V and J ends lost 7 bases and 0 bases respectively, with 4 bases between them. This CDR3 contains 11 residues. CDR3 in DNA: TGCAGCGGTCACTCTGGAAACACCATATATTTT. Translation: CSGHSGNTIYF.

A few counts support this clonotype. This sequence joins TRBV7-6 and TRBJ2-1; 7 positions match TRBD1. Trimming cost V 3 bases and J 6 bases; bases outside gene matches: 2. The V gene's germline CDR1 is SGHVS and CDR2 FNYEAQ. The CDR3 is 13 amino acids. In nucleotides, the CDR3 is TGTGCCAGCAGCTTTACAGGGGTCAATGAGCAGTTCTTC. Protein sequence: CASSFTGVNEQFF.

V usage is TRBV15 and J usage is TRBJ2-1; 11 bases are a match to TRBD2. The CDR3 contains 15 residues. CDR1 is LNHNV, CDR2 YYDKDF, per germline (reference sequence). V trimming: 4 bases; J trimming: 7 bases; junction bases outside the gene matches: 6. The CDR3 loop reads CATSKTSGSGNEQFF. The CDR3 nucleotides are TGTGCCACCAGCAAAACTAGCGGGAGCGGGAATGAGCAGTTCTTC. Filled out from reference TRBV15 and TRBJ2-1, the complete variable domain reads DAMVIQNPRYQVTQFGKPVTLSCSQTLNHNVMYWYQQKSSQAPKLLFHYYDKDFNNEADTPDNFQSRRPNTSFCFLDIRSPGLGDTAMYLCATSKTSGSGNEQFFGPGTRLTVL.

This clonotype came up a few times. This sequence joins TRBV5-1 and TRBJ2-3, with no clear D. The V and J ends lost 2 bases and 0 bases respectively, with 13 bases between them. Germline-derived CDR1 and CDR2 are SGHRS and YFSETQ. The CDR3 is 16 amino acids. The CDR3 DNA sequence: TGCGCCAGCAGCTTCATATCCGGGTCTAGCACAGATACGCAGTATTTT. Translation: CASSFISGSSTDTQYF. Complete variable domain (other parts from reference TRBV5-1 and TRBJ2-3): KAGVTQTPRYLIKTRGQQVTLSCSPISGHRSVSWYQQTPGQGLQFLFEYFSETQRNKGNFPGRFSGRQFSNSRSEMNVSTLELGDSALYLCASSFISGSSTDTQYFGPGTRLTVL.